These T cell receptor beta chains were read from a single sample in a study of blood T cell repertoires in COVID-19. Profiling relied on immunoSEQ multiplex PCR, and the TCRdb table lists in-frame clones only, not all of them. Among approximately 210,000 clones listed, roughly 88% were seen once. The material sequenced was PBMCs or T cells enriched from blood (not recorded which). These receptors were collected from a woman in her fifties or sixties with acute COVID-19. The CDR3 runs from the conserved cysteine through the conserved F or W. Clone sizes are given selectively: once, few, many, or a class where the clone is expanded.

v_call	clone_size	cdr3_aa
TRBV27	NA	CASSPGGAGQPQHF
TRBV20-1	NA	CSASKAGAYNEQFF
TRBV27	NA	CASSPHGTSGSADTQYF
TRBV27	NA	CASRQGDTGELFF
TRBV28	NA	CASSSTDIQYF
TRBV5-5	once	CASSLPGQASRGYTF
TRBV4-1	NA	CASSQARGNYEQYF
TRBV27	NA	CASSLLAGVGYNEQFF
TRBV9	NA	CASSVQAGWADTQYF
TRBV19	NA	CASSIAAGGARQPQHF
TRBV5-4	NA	CASSLRQTEETQYF
TRBV5-1	NA	CASSFLGAAEQFF
TRBV29-1	NA	CSGGDSATEAFF
TRBV7-9	NA	CASSLGAPFYGYTF
TRBV28	NA	CASSVRSWGRNNEQFF
TRBV25-1	NA	CASRETTGSGANVLTF
TRBV7-2	NA	CASSPSGTYYGYTF
TRBV15	NA	CATSRDTSGNRVEQFF
TRBV9	NA	CASSVTGSSYEQYF
TRBV11-2	NA	CASSLGGAGYGYTF
TRBV4-1	NA	CASSLPGPGYGYTF
TRBV7-9	NA	CASSSAGTGSYEQYF
TRBV7-2	NA	CASSLGDSPSRGYTF
TRBV29-1	NA	CSVAAEGLAYNEQFF
TRBV28	NA	CASSLWDRAIRVYEQYF
TRBV3-1/TRBV3-2	NA	CASSRTSGRGETQYF
TRBV10-3	NA	CAISLGQGENNSPLHF
TRBV30	once	CAWSVIQGSGYTF
TRBV10-3	NA	CAISERGYEQYF